The 28 T cell receptor beta chains presented below share a single source sample, sequenced in a study of T cells after yellow fever vaccination. From the 5' RACE reads, TCRdb called clonotypes with MiXCR, one entry per CDR3 protein. This repertoire shows 300,000 to 350,000 distinct CDR3 sequences, approximately 3.9% found once; its top ten account for less than 25%. This specimen consisted of PBMCs, obtained 5 days after the yellow fever booster vaccination. Source of these receptors: a man between 18 and 29 years old who received the YFV17D yellow fever vaccine.

This clonotype was recorded at least ten times. The CDR3 sequence: CASSLSASADYYNEQFF. CDR3 coding DNA: TGCGCCAGCAGCTTGAGCGCTAGCGCGGACTATTACAATGAGCAGTTCTTC. This sequence joins TRBV5-1 and TRBJ2-1; possible D gene TRBD2, 6 bases. CDR1 SGHRS and CDR2 YFSETQ come from the germline V gene. Trimming pared 1 base from V and 4 bases from J, leaving 18 bases between. CDR3 size: 17 residues.

In this sample, this clonotype turned up a few times. The rearrangement uses TRBV7-8 and TRBJ1-4, with unresolved D. Trimming shortened V by 8 bases and J by 0 bases, and 10 bases separated the two germline ends. Germline CDR1 is SGHVS and CDR2 is FQNEAQ. The CDR3 sequence is 14 residues long. CDR3 DNA sequence: TGTGCCAGCTCTGTGACCCCAACTAATGAAAAACTGTTTTTT. Translating gives CASSVTPTNEKLFF.

The rearrangement uses TRBV4-3 and TRBJ2-1, with D tentatively TRBD1 (6 bases). The CDR3 is 14 amino acids. Looked up from germline, CDR1 is LGHNA and CDR2 is YSLEER. V was shortened by 2 bases and J by 3 bases, with 8 bases between the two germline ends. In DNA, the CDR3 is TGCGCCAGCAGCCAACAGGGGTACTACAATGAGCAGTTCTTC. Encoded protein: CASSQQGYYNEQFF.

The chain is built from TRBV5-1 and TRBJ1-1; 8 bases are a match to TRBD1. Germline values: CDR1 SGHRS, CDR2 YFSETQ. V was pared by 6 bases and J by 6 bases, with 16 bases of the junction left unmatched. There are 16 residues in the CDR3. CDR3 region: CASTGVRDRPFSEAFF. The CDR3 nucleotides are TGCGCCAGCACCGGAGTCCGGGACAGGCCGTTCTCTGAAGCTTTCTTT.

This clonotype was observed a few times. The rearrangement joins TRBV30 to TRBJ1-6; D unclear. Trimming shortened V by 1 base and J by 9 bases, and 10 bases separated the two germline ends. The CDR3 loop spans 13 amino acids. Germline V gene lookup returns CDR1 GTSNPN and CDR2 SVGIG (reference sequence). The CDR3 region has the DNA TGTGCCTGGAGTGCGTTGGATACTTCACCCCTCCACTTT. Its translation is CAWSALDTSPLHF.

The gene calls are TRBV5-4 and TRBJ2-2; 8 bases align to TRBD1. With 4 bases clipped from V and 1 base from J, the junction kept 6 bases outside the gene matches. This CDR3 has 16 amino acids. Germline loops: CDR1 SGHNT, CDR2 YYREEE (reference sequence). CDR3 coding DNA: TGTGCCAGCAGCCTGGACAGGGTCCAGAACACCGGGGAGCTGTTTTTT. Protein: CASSLDRVQNTGELFF.

This chain uses TRBV19 with TRBJ2-7; maybe TRBD1 (5 bases). The CDR3 loop spans 15 amino acids. Germline V CDR1 and CDR2: LNHDA, SQIVND (reference sequence). V lost 3 bases and J 4 bases, leaving 16 bases between the germline ends. CDR3 region: CASSISGSTLYEQYF. CDR3 in DNA: TGTGCCAGTAGTATTTCAGGGTCTACCTTATACGAGCAGTACTTC.

This chain links TRBV20-1 with TRBJ1-3; no clear D. The V and J ends lost 1 base and 3 bases respectively, with 10 bases between them. This CDR3 is built from 14 residues. Germline V gives CDR1 DFQATT, CDR2 SNEGSKA (reference sequence). CDR3 in amino acids: CSARAIQSGNTIYF. The CDR3 DNA is TGCAGTGCTAGAGCAATCCAGAGTGGAAACACCATATATTTT.

The rearrangement uses TRBV7-2 and TRBJ1-2, with D unclear. V lost 3 bases to trimming and J lost 2 bases, with 4 bases between them. Germline V gives CDR1 SGHTA, CDR2 FQGNSA. CDR3 length: 12 amino acids. The CDR3 nucleotides read TGTGCCAGCAGCTTTGAGAACTATGGCTACACCTTC. Protein product: CASSFENYGYTF.

This clonotype was picked up a small number of times. The chain couples TRBV5-1 to TRBJ1-1; D call uncertain. The CDR3 runs to 13 residues. Germline-derived CDR1 and CDR2 are SGHRS and YFSETQ. V lost 0 bases to trimming and J lost 4 bases, with 7 bases between them. Here the CDR3 reads CASSLDPSTEAFF. The DNA for the CDR3 is TGCGCCAGCAGCTTGGATCCCTCCACTGAAGCTTTCTTT.

The chain employs TRBV29-1 and TRBJ2-3, with 7 nucleotides matching TRBD1. Trimming cost V 2 bases and J 6 bases; bases outside gene matches: 5. The CDR3 is 13 residues long. The germline V gene encodes CDR1 SQVTM and CDR2 ANQGSEA. DNA of the CDR3: TGCAGCGTTGAACCCACAGGGGTTGATACGCAGTATTTT. This gives the protein CSVEPTGVDTQYF.

The sample holds many counts of this clonotype. CDR3 region: CASSYSQTNQPQHF. In nucleotides, the CDR3 is TGTGCCAGCAGTTACAGCCAGACAAATCAGCCCCAGCATTTT. The genes are TRBV6-6 and TRBJ1-5, with no clear D. Between the trimmed V and J ends, which lost 2 bases and 4 bases, there was a span of 9 bases. This CDR3 region has 14 residues. The germline V gene encodes CDR1 MNHNY and CDR2 SVGAGI (reference sequence).

The table lists this clonotype with many counts. The CDR3 sequence is CSARDSGGSTEAFF. CDR3 coding DNA: TGCAGTGCTAGAGATTCTGGCGGGTCCACTGAAGCTTTCTTT. This chain joins TRBV20-1 and TRBJ1-1; D is uncertain. Germline V gene sequence: CDR1 DFQATT, CDR2 SNEGSKA (reference sequence). Trimming took off 0 bases at V and 4 bases at J, with 12 bases between the two ends. The CDR3 contains 14 residues.

This clonotype was found a few times. The rearrangement joins TRBV19 to TRBJ2-1; D not resolved. Germline V gene lookup returns CDR1 LNHDA and CDR2 SQIVND (reference sequence). The CDR3 runs to 15 residues. The ends were cut back, 0 bases at V and 4 bases at J, with 10 bases in the middle. CDR3 amino acids: CASSIDQRDYNEQFF. The CDR3 DNA reads as TGTGCCAGTAGTATAGATCAGAGAGATTACAATGAGCAGTTCTTC.

The table lists this clonotype with a few counts. The chain combines TRBV19 with TRBJ2-2; D is perhaps TRBD2 (5 bases). V gave up 0 bases and J gave up 3 bases, with 8 bases separating them. Per the germline V gene, CDR1 is LNHDA and CDR2 is SQIVND (reference sequence). The CDR3 is 15 residues long. CDR3 region: CASSIDSRDTGELFF. The DNA of the CDR3 is TGTGCCAGTAGTATAGATTCGAGGGACACCGGGGAGCTGTTTTTT. The variable domain in full, completed from reference TRBV19 and TRBJ2-2, reads DGGITQSPKYLFRKEGQNVTLSCEQNLNHDAMYWYRQDPGQGLRLIYYSQIVNDFQKGDIAEGYSVSREKKESFPLTVTSAQKNPTAFYLCASSIDSRDTGELFFGEGSRLTVL.

Ten or more counts support this clonotype. The CDR3 nucleotides are TGTGCCAGCAGTTCCGCCGCAGGATCGGCTGAAGCTTTCTTT. This codes for CASSSAAGSAEAFF. The V and J genes are TRBV6-2 or TRBV6-3 and TRBJ1-1; D remains unclear. From germline, CDR1 is MNHEY and CDR2 SVGEGT. CDR3 length: 14 residues. Trimming cost V 4 bases and J 6 bases, with 15 bases left between them.

This clonotype was picked up many times. J is TRBJ1-4 and V is TRBV5-6; TRBD1 matches at 8 bases. Looked up from germline, CDR1 is SGHDT and CDR2 is YYEEEE. This CDR3 comprises 16 residues. The junction had 10 bases not matched to a gene; V was cut back by 4 bases and J by 5 bases. The DNA for the CDR3 is TGTGCCAGCAGCCTGTACCGGACAGGGTTCAATGAAAAACTGTTTTTT. Protein sequence: CASSLYRTGFNEKLFF.

V gene TRBV27 combines with J gene TRBJ1-2; 7 positions match TRBD1. CDR1 MNHEY and CDR2 SMNVEV come from the germline V gene (reference sequence). Trimming took 2 bases from V and 6 from J; bases not matched to a gene: 6. This CDR3 has 14 amino acids. The CDR3 sequence: CASSLTGAGDGYTF. The CDR3 DNA reads TGTGCCAGCAGTTTAACAGGGGCGGGTGATGGCTACACCTTC.

The chain couples TRBV27 to TRBJ1-2; D gene uncertain. CDR1 and CDR2 from the germline V gene are MNHEY and SMNVEV (reference sequence). V shed 5 bases and J shed 2 bases, with 15 bases lying between them. The CDR3 length is 15 residues. CDR3 DNA sequence: TGTGCCAGCAGTCAGCTTAACGGGAACAACTATGGCTACACCTTC. This translates into CASSQLNGNNYGYTF.

This clonotype was seen at least ten times. V and J are TRBV7-9 and TRBJ2-5, with D maybe TRBD1 (5 bases). Trimming shortened V by 2 bases and J by 2 bases, and 6 bases separated the two germline ends. The CDR3 covers 13 residues. Germline CDR1 and CDR2: SEHNR and FQNEAQ (reference sequence). The CDR3 nucleotides read TGTGCCAGCAGCTTAAGACAGCAAGAGACCCAGTACTTC. Protein sequence: CASSLRQQETQYF.

This chain links TRBV6-6 with TRBJ1-2; TRBD1 agrees at 9 bases. The germline V gene encodes CDR1 MNHNY and CDR2 SVGAGI (reference sequence). This CDR3 region has 14 residues. The junction had 8 bases not matched to a gene; V was cut back by 6 bases and J by 6 bases. Here the CDR3 reads CASSHTGDRDGYTF. For the CDR3, the DNA is TGTGCCAGCAGCCATACCGGGGACAGGGATGGCTACACCTTC.

A few counts support this clonotype. The chain employs TRBV5-1 and TRBJ2-6, with TRBD1 matching over 7 bases. The CDR3 is made up of 16 amino acids. With 4 bases clipped from V and 4 bases from J, the junction kept 8 bases outside the gene matches. The V gene's germline CDR1 is SGHRS and CDR2 YFSETQ. CDR3 in amino acids: CASSTYRGSGANVLTF. The DNA for the CDR3 is TGCGCCAGCAGCACCTACAGGGGAAGCGGGGCCAACGTCCTGACTTTC.

This clonotype turned up a few times. V usage is TRBV12-3 or TRBV12-4 and J usage is TRBJ1-1, with 7 nucleotides matching TRBD1. This CDR3 is built from 12 residues. The junction had 4 bases not matched to a gene; V was cut back by 8 bases and J by 4 bases. The CDR3 region has the DNA TGTGCCAGCTTCCGGACAGGCACTGAAGCTTTCTTT. The encoded protein is CASFRTGTEAFF.

Ten or more counts support this clonotype. This chain uses TRBV25-1 with TRBJ2-1; 10 bases match TRBD2. Germline V gene lookup returns CDR1 MGHDK and CDR2 SYGVNS. The length of the CDR3 is 15 residues. Losses at the gene ends were 3 bases for V and 9 bases for J; bases not matched to a gene: 8. CDR3 sequence reads: CASSDRSGGATEQFF. In DNA, the CDR3 is TGTGCCAGCAGTGATAGAAGCGGGGGGGCCACTGAGCAGTTCTTC. The variable domain in full, with the rest retrieved from reference TRBV25-1 and TRBJ2-1, is EADIYQTPRYLVIGTGKKITLECSQTMGHDKMYWYQQDPGMELHLIHYSYGVNSTEKGDLSSESTVSRIRTEHFPLTLESARPSHTSQYLCASSDRSGGATEQFFGPGTRLTVL.

This clonotype was observed a few times. The chain couples TRBV7-9 to TRBJ1-5; TRBD1 agrees at 9 bases. CDR3 length: 18 residues. CDR1 SEHNR and CDR2 FQNEAQ come from the germline V gene (reference sequence). The J segment lost 1 base and the V segment lost 1 base, leaving 8 bases of the junction unmatched. The CDR3 DNA follows: TGTGCCAGCAGCTTAGGAGAGGGGACAGGGTTGAGCAATCAGCCCCAGCATTTT. Its protein is CASSLGEGTGLSNQPQHF.

V and J are TRBV6-2 or TRBV6-3 and TRBJ2-1, with a tentative D call TRBD1 (6 bases). Germline V gene data show CDR1 as MNHEY and CDR2 as SVGEGT. The CDR3 extends over 16 amino acids. Trimming took 6 bases from V and 6 from J, leaving 21 bases between them. Here the CDR3 reads CASSSSGTRRFNEQFF. The CDR3 DNA reads as TGTGCCAGCAGCAGTTCCGGGACACGACGGTTCAATGAGCAGTTCTTC.

This clonotype was observed many times. The chain joins TRBV20-1 to TRBJ2-5, with a possible D match to TRBD1 (5 bases). In germline, CDR1 is DFQATT, CDR2 SNEGSKA (reference sequence). The length of the CDR3 is 12 residues. Trimming took off 5 bases at V and 2 bases at J, with 9 bases between the two ends. The chain's CDR3 is CSAGDRQETQYF. The CDR3 nucleotides are TGCAGTGCTGGTGACAGACAAGAGACCCAGTACTTC.

The gene calls are TRBV10-3 and TRBJ2-3; TRBD2 aligns across 9 bases. The ends lost 11 bases at V and 3 bases at J; junction bases unmatched: 6. The germline V gene encodes CDR1 ENHRY and CDR2 SYGVKD. The CDR3 runs to 13 residues. The CDR3 DNA follows: TGTGCCTCCGGGCGGGGGGGTACAGATACGCAGTATTTT. Translating it yields CASGRGGTDTQYF.